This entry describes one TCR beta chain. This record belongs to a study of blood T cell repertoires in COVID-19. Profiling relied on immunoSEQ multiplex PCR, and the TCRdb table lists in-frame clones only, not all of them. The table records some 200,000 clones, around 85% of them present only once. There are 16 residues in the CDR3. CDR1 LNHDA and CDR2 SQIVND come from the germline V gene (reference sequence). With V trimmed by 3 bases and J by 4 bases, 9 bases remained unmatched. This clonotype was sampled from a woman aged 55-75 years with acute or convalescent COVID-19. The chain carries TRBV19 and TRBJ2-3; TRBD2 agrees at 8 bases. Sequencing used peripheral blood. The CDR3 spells CASSIRAGALADTQYF. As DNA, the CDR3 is TGTGCCAGTAGTATTAGAGCGGGAGCCCTCGCAGATACGCAGTATTTT.